The clone carrying this TCR beta chain was observed a single time. Trimming at V came to 3 bases and at J to 2 bases, leaving 8 bases not matched to a gene. This CDR3 is 17 amino acids long. Germline V gene sequence: CDR1 KGHSH, CDR2 LQKENI. The assay was immunoSEQ multiplex PCR, and TCRdb's table has in-frame clones only and misses some. Found here are roughly 480,000 clones, roughly 78% of them singletons; the top ten hold over 9.5%. These data originate in a study of shared clonotypes between healthy human individuals. The sample taken for sequencing was PBMCs. The V and J genes are TRBV18 and TRBJ2-1, with 9 bases matching TRBD2. This TCR was sampled from a woman in her thirties or forties in good health. Some clones in this sample may be carry-over from other donors' samples. The CDR3 DNA is TGTGCCAGCTCACCGCCCGGGCGGGAGGGAGCCTACAATGAGCAGTTCTTC. Residues: CASSPPGREGAYNEQFF. The full variable domain, rest sourced from reference TRBV18 and TRBJ2-1, is NAGVMQNPRHLVRRRGQEARLRCSPMKGHSHVYWYRQLPEEGLKFMVYLQKENIIDESGMPKERFSAEFPKEGPSILRIQQVVRGDSAAYFCASSPPGREGAYNEQFFGPGTRLTVL.